This TCR beta chain was identified in a study of beta chain features in type 1 diabetes. About the study: Examined across all samples were about 110,000,000 sorted cells. Study conclusions and caveats: Equally in patients and controls, shorter templates might have been favored by PCR. In every one of the four CD4+ subsets, TCRB CDR3s were moderately but significantly shorter in Type 1 diabetes patients. Individuals with type 1 diabetes displayed fewer insertions and more deletions at VDJ junctions.

With regard to this clone: Its antigen remains unknown.

All of the isolated RNA was reverse transcribed, so expressed TCRB transcripts were sequenced. This table comes from immunoSEQ multiplex PCR, and its TCRdb copy is limited to in-frame clones, with some not included. The sample gives about 140,000 clones, 6% to 7.5% of which show up once; about 1.5% is in the top ten. Per germline, CDR1 LGHNA and CDR2 YNFKEQ. CDR3 size: 16 residues. V lost 1 base and J lost 7; bases outside the gene matches: 9. The material sequenced was central memory CD4+ T cells from blood. The chain uses TRBV4-2 and TRBJ2-1, with 8 positions matching TRBD2. The TCR originated in a woman under 40 in good health. The CDR3 DNA reads TGTGCCAGCAGCCAAGCGGGAGGGTATGAAGAAAATGAGCAGTTCTTC. It yields the protein CASSQAGGYEENEQFF.